The source of this T cell receptor beta chain is a study of shared clonotypes between healthy human individuals. The assay was immunoSEQ multiplex PCR, and TCRdb's table has in-frame clones only and misses some. This table holds some 900,000 clones, 60% to 85% found once. Trimming took 0 bases from V and 2 from J, leaving 9 bases between them. This CDR3 spans 14 amino acids. Per the germline V gene, CDR1 is SGHDT and CDR2 is YYEEEE. With regard to this clone: At the DNA level, this CDR3 is encoded by other sequences in the same sample as well.

The chain employs TRBV5-6 and TRBJ2-7; D not certain. Material: memory CD4+ T cells sorted from blood. The subset denotes: CD45RA-negative fraction. The source of this sequence is a man aged 18-30 years in good health. The CDR3 DNA follows: TGTGCCAGCAGCTTGGGGGGTTTACCCTACGAGCAGTACTTC. This encodes CASSLGGLPYEQYF.